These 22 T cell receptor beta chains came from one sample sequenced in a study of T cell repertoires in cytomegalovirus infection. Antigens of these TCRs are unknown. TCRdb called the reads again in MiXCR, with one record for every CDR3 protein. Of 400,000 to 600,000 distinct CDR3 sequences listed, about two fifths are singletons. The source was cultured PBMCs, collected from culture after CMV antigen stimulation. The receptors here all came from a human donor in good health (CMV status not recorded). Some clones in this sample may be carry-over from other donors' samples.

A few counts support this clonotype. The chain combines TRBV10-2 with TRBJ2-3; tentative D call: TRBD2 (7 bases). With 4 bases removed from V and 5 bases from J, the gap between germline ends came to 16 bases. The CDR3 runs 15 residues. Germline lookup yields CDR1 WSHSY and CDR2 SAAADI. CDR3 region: CASSARGAWEDTQYF. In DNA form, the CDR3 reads TGCGCCAGCAGTGCCCGGGGGGCCTGGGAAGATACGCAGTATTTT.

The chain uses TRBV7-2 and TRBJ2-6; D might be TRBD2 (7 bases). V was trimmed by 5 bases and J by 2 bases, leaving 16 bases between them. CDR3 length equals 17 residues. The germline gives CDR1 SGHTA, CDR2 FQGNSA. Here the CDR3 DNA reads TGTGCCAGCAGCCCCCAAGGGGGGGGGGCTGGGGCCAACGTCCTGACTTTC. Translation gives CASSPQGGGAGANVLTF.

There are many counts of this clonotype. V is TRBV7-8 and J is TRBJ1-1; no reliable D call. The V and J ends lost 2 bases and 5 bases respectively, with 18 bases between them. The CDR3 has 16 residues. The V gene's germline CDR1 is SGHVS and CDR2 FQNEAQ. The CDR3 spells CASSLMSSPGRTEAFF. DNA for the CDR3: TGTGCCAGCAGCTTAATGAGTTCGCCAGGCCGGACTGAAGCTTTCTTT. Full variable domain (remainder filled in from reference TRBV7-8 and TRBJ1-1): GAGVSQSPRYKVAKRGQDVALRCDPISGHVSLFWYQQALGQGPEFLTYFQNEAQLDKSGLPSDRFFAERPEGSVSTLKIQRTQQEDSAVYLCASSLMSSPGRTEAFFGQGTRLTVV.

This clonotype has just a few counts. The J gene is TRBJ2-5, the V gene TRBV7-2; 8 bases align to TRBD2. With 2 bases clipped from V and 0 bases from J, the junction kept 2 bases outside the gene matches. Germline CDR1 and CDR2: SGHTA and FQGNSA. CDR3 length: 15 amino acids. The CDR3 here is CASSLPSGYQETQYF. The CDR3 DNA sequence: TGTGCCAGCAGCTTACCTAGCGGGTACCAAGAGACCCAGTACTTC.

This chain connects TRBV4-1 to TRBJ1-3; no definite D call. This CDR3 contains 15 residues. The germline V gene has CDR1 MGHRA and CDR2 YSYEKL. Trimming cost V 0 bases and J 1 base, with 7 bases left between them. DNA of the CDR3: TGCGCCAGCAGCCAAGACCCGACATCTGGAAACACCATATATTTT. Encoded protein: CASSQDPTSGNTIYF.

The CDR3 nucleotides are TGTGCCAGCAACACTAGACTAGCGGGCAACACCGGGGAGCTGTTTTTT. It translates to CASNTRLAGNTGELFF. The V call is TRBV7-9, the J call TRBJ2-2; 10 bases are a match to TRBD2. CDR3 length equals 16 residues. The germline V gene encodes CDR1 SEHNR and CDR2 FQNEAQ (reference sequence). V trimming: 7 bases; J trimming: 2 bases; junction bases outside the gene matches: 7.

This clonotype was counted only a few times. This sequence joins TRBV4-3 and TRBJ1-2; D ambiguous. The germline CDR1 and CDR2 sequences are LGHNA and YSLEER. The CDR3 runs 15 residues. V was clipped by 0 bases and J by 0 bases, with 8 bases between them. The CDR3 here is CASSQDTRANYGYTF. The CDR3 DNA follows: TGCGCCAGCAGCCAAGACACGCGAGCTAACTATGGCTACACCTTC.

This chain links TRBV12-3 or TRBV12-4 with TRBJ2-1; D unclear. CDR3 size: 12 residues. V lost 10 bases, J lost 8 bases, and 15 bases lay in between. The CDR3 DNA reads TGTGCCACCGGTCATAGAACCCATGAGCAGTTCTTC. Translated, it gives CATGHRTHEQFF.

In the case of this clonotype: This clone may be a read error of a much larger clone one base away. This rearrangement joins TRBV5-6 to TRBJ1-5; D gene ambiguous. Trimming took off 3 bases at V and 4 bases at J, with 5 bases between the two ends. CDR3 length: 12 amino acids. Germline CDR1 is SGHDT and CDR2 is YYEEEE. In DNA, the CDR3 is TGTGCCAGCAGCTCCCATAATCAGCCCCAGCATTTT. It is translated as CASSSHNQPQHF.

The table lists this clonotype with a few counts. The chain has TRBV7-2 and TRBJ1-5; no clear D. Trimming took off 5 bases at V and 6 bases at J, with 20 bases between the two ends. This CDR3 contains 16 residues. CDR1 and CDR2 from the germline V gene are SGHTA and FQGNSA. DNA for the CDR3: TGTGCCAGCAGCCCGGGCGGAGGGTTTTCAGGTCAGCCCCAGCATTTT. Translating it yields CASSPGGGFSGQPQHF.

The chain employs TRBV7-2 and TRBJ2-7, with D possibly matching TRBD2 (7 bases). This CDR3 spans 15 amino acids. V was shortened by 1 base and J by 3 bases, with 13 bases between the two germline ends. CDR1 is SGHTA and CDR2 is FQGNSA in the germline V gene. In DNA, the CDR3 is TGTGCCAGCAGCTTAGGGGGGGGCGCCAACTACGAGCAGTACTTC. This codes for CASSLGGGANYEQYF.

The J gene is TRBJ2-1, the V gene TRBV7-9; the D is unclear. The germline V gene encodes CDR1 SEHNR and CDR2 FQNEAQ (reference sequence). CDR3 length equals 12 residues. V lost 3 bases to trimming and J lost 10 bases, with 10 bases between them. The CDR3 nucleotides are TGTGCCAGCAGCTTGGGGTTAAGGGAGCAGTTCTTC. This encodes CASSLGLREQFF.

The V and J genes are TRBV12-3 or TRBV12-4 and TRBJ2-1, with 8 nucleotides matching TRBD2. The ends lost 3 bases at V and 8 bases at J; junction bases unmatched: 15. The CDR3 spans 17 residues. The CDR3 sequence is CASSFETSDGRSHEQFF. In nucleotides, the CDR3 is TGTGCCAGCAGTTTCGAGACTAGCGACGGGAGAAGCCATGAGCAGTTCTTC.

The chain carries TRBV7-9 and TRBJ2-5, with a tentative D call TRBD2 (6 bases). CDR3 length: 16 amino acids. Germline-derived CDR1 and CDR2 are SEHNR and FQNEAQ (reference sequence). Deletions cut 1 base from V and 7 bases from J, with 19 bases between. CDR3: CASSLVGDLSQGTQYF. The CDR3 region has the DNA TGTGCCAGCAGCTTAGTCGGGGACTTGAGCCAGGGGACCCAGTACTTC.

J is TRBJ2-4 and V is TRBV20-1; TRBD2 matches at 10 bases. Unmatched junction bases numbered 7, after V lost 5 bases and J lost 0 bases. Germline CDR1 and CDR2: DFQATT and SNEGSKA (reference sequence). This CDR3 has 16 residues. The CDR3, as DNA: TGCAGTGCTGGTGGTAGCGGGGGGAAAGCCAAAAACATTCAGTACTTC. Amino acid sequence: CSAGGSGGKAKNIQYF.

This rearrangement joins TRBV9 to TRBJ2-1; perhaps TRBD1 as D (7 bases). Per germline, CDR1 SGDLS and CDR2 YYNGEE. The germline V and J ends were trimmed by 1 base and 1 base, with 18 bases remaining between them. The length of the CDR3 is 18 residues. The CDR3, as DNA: TGTGCCAGCAGCGTAAGGTACAAGGCAGGGGGGTCCTACAATGAGCAGTTCTTC. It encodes CASSVRYKAGGSYNEQFF.

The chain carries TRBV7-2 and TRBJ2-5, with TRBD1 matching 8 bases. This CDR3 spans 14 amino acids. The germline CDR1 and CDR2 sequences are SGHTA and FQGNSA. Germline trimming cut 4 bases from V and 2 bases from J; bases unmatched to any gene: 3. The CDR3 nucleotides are TGTGCCAGCAGCTCGGACAGGGCGCAAGAGACCCAGTACTTC. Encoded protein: CASSSDRAQETQYF.

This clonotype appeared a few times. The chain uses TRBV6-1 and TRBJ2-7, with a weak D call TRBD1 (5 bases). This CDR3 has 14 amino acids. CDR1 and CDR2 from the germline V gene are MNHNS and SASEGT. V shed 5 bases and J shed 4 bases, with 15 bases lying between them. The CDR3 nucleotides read TGTGCCAGCAGTTCAGGGTCTAATCTTTACGAGCAGTACTTC. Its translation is CASSSGSNLYEQYF.

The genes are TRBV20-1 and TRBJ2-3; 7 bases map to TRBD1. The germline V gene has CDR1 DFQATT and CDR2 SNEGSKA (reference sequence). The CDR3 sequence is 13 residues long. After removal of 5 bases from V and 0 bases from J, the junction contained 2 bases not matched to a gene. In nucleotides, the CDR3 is TGCAGTGCTGGGGACAGAAGCACAGATACGCAGTATTTT. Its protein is CSAGDRSTDTQYF.

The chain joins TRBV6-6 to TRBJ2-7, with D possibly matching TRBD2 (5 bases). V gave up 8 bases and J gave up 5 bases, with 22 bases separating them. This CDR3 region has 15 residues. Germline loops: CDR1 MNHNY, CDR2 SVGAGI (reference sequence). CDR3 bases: TGTGCCAGCTGGGGTCTAGCCCTCCCCTCAGACGAGCAGTACTTC. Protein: CASWGLALPSDEQYF.

The CDR3 reads CASSLGTSGGYNEQFF. DNA for the CDR3: TGTGCCAGCAGCCTCGGGACTAGCGGGGGTTACAATGAGCAGTTCTTC. The chain uses TRBV7-6 and TRBJ2-1, with TRBD2 matching 14 bases. Trimming at V came to 5 bases and at J to 4 bases, leaving 4 bases not matched to a gene. The CDR3 loop spans 16 amino acids. Per the germline V gene, CDR1 is SGHVS and CDR2 is FNYEAQ.

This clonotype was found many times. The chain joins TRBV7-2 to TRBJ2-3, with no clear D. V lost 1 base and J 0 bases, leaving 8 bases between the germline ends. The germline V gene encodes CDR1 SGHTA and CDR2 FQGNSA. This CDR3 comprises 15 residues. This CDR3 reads CASSLGTTSTDTQYF. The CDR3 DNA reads TGTGCCAGCAGCTTAGGAACCACTAGCACAGATACGCAGTATTTT.